This T cell receptor (beta chain) was identified in a study of blood T cells in healthy people across ages. Study observations and caveats: Because sorting was not performed, PBMCs prevented conclusive naive versus antigen-experienced comparison.

J gave up 5 bases and V 4 bases, and 12 bases lay outside the gene matches. Germline-derived CDR1 and CDR2 are GTSNPN and SVGIG (reference sequence). The CDR3 has 15 residues. A second PCR of 7 to 11 cycles used a sample-barcoded 5' primer and a J-beta primer mix. In TCRdb, the 5' RACE reads were re-called with MiXCR into one record per CDR3 protein. This table has 1 million to 1.2 million distinct CDR3 sequences, around two fifths appearing once. Points on this clonotype: Its antigen remains unidentified.

The sequenced sample consisted of blood. The source is a man younger than 30 in good health. The chain couples TRBV30 to TRBJ2-7, with 9 bases identical to TRBD1. CDR3: CAWKLPGQGVHEQYF. The CDR3 nucleotides read TGTGCCTGGAAACTACCGGGACAGGGTGTCCACGAGCAGTACTTC.